Listed here are 14 T cell receptor beta chains from one sample, sequenced in a study of neurological immune-mediated disorders. TCRdb processed the 5' RACE reads anew with MiXCR; each CDR3 protein has one entry. The sample has approximately 82,000 distinct CDR3 sequences; about 14% are singletons. Material: PBMCs. The source of these receptors is a woman aged 50 to 60 in good health.

This clonotype occurred many times. The chain couples TRBV28 to TRBJ2-7, with D tentatively TRBD1 (6 bases). This CDR3 has 14 residues. CDR1 is MDHEN, CDR2 SYDVKM, per germline. V was shortened by 5 bases and J by 4 bases, with 15 bases between the two germline ends. In nucleotides, the CDR3 is TGTGCCAGCAGTCCCCCTCAGGGGTTGTACGAGCAGTACTTC. Protein sequence: CASSPPQGLYEQYF.

This clonotype was observed at least ten times. The chain joins TRBV12-3 or TRBV12-4 to TRBJ2-3; TRBD1 aligns across 10 bases. The V and J ends lost 0 bases and 4 bases, in that order; junction bases with no gene match: 7. The CDR3 spans 17 residues. The CDR3 loop reads CASSLAAGQGRSDTQYF. The CDR3 DNA is TGTGCCAGCAGTTTAGCTGCGGGACAGGGGAGGTCAGATACGCAGTATTTT.

At least ten counts were recorded for this clonotype. The chain has TRBV3-1 and TRBJ1-5, with 7 bases aligning to TRBD1. Germline V gives CDR1 LGHDT, CDR2 YNNKEL (reference sequence). The junction had 8 bases not matched to a gene; V was cut back by 4 bases and J by 5 bases. This CDR3 region has 15 residues. The CDR3 reads CASSRDRARYQPQHF. The CDR3 region has the DNA TGTGCCAGCAGCCGAGACAGGGCACGATATCAGCCCCAGCATTTT. Based on the CDR3 plus reference TRBV3-1 and TRBJ1-5, the full variable domain is DTAVSQTPKYLVTQMGNDKSIKCEQNLGHDTMYWYKQDSKKFLKIMFSYNNKELIINETVPNRFSPKSPDKAHLNLHINSLELGDSAVYFCASSRDRARYQPQHFGDGTRLSIL.

The sample holds many counts of this clonotype. J is TRBJ2-7 and V is TRBV5-4, with 14 positions matching TRBD2. Per germline, CDR1 SGHNT and CDR2 YYREEE (reference sequence). Trimming at V came to 3 bases and at J to 2 bases, leaving 7 bases not matched to a gene. The length of the CDR3 is 17 residues. CDR3 amino acids: CASSSGGLAGDPYEQYF. The CDR3 nucleotides read TGTGCCAGCAGCTCGGGGGGACTAGCGGGGGACCCCTACGAGCAGTACTTC.

This clonotype was detected many times. The chain combines TRBV20-1 with TRBJ1-1; TRBD1 matches at 11 bases. This CDR3 contains 13 residues. Trimming at V came to 8 bases and at J to 6 bases, leaving 8 bases not matched to a gene. Germline values: CDR1 DFQATT, CDR2 SNEGSKA (reference sequence). CDR3: CSPPGQGVAEAFF. The CDR3 region has the DNA TGCAGTCCCCCGGGACAGGGGGTCGCTGAAGCTTTCTTT.

This clonotype was detected ten times or more. The V and J genes are TRBV12-3 or TRBV12-4 and TRBJ1-2, with D unclear. The ends were cut back, 7 bases at V and 4 bases at J, with 19 bases in the middle. This CDR3 contains 15 residues. CDR3 residues: CASTLTGKASYGYTF. CDR3 nucleotide sequence: TGTGCCAGCACCCTGACCGGGAAGGCCAGCTATGGCTACACCTTC.

This clonotype was seen many times. J is TRBJ2-1 and V is TRBV5-6; 7 positions match TRBD2. Germline CDR1 SGHDT, CDR2 YYEEEE. This CDR3 has 12 residues. The V and J ends lost 3 bases and 13 bases, in that order; junction bases with no gene match: 7. CDR3 protein: CASSWSGTIQFF. CDR3 sequence (DNA): TGTGCCAGCAGCTGGTCCGGGACTATTCAGTTCTTC.

This clonotype showed up just a few times. A much larger clone is a single base away; this may be a read error. The rearrangement links TRBV12-3 or TRBV12-4 to TRBJ2-7; D might be TRBD1 (5 bases). The CDR3 contains 13 residues. CDR3 in amino acids: CVSMGRDSYEQYF. The CDR3 coding sequence is TGTGTCAGCATGGGCAGGGACTCCTACGAGCAGTACTTC.

This clonotype showed up many times. The genes are TRBV12-3 or TRBV12-4 and TRBJ1-2; no firm D call. The length of the CDR3 is 15 residues. Trimming stripped 3 bases from V and 0 bases from J, with 11 bases between. The CDR3 reads CASSLDEVANYGYTF. The CDR3 DNA reads as TGTGCCAGCAGTTTGGATGAGGTAGCTAACTATGGCTACACCTTC.

Many counts were recorded for this clonotype. The chain has TRBV6-1 and TRBJ1-2, with D uncertain. CDR3 length equals 13 residues. The ends were cut back, 6 bases at V and 8 bases at J, with 16 bases in the middle. Germline CDR1 and CDR2: MNHNS and SASEGT. The CDR3 DNA is TGTGCCAGCAGAGAGGTCTCGGCGCAGGGCTACACCTTC. As protein: CASREVSAQGYTF.

This clonotype appeared many times. This CDR3 is CSAPGTSNEKLFF. In DNA, the CDR3 is TGCAGTGCTCCCGGGACAAGTAATGAAAAACTGTTTTTT. The V call is TRBV20-1, the J call TRBJ1-4; the D gene is possibly TRBD1 (6 bases). Germline CDR1 and CDR2: DFQATT and SNEGSKA (reference sequence). Between the trimmed V and J ends, which lost 5 bases and 4 bases, there was a span of 11 bases. The CDR3 is made up of 13 amino acids.

This clonotype was counted ten times or more. The rearrangement joins TRBV6-6 to TRBJ2-3, with TRBD1 as a possible D gene (6 bases). The ends were cut back, 7 bases at V and 1 base at J, with 12 bases in the middle. CDR1 is MNHNY, CDR2 SVGAGI, per germline (reference sequence). This CDR3 is built from 14 residues. CDR3 coding DNA: TGTGCCAGCAACCCGCAGGGGCGCACAGATACGCAGTATTTT. It encodes CASNPQGRTDTQYF.

This clonotype occurred many times. The chain is built from TRBV24-1 and TRBJ1-1; no clear D gene. The V gene lost 3 bases and the J gene lost 8 bases, with 18 bases spanning the gap. The CDR3 sequence is 15 residues long. Germline V CDR1 and CDR2: KGHDR, SFDVKD. CDR3 protein: CATSDSGEGSTEAFF. In DNA form, the CDR3 reads TGTGCCACCAGTGATAGCGGAGAAGGAAGCACGGAAGCTTTCTTT.

Concerning this clonotype: A read error may be the cause here, since a much bigger clone is one base away. The chain links TRBV18 to TRBJ1-5; no reliable D call. Germline V lookup: CDR1 KGHSH, CDR2 LQKENI. The CDR3 has 14 amino acids. As DNA, the CDR3 is TGTGCCAGCCCACCACTCGATACCTATCAGCCCCAGCATTTT. Amino acids: CASPPLDTYQPQHF.